The rows below give T cell receptor beta chains drawn from one sample of a study of cytomegalovirus exposure and HLA in healthy donors. The protocol was immunoSEQ multiplex PCR, while the TCRdb copy is restricted to in-frame clones and leaves out a portion. The sample records some 140,000 clones, around 80% being singletons. The sample taken for sequencing was PBMCs. These receptors were taken from a man younger than 40 in good health and CMV-seropositive. CDR3s include the opening cysteine and the closing phenylalanine or tryptophan. Each record gives: CDR3 DNA, CDR3 protein, clone size, D gene, J gene, V gene. A D gene is named only where the DNA matches it firmly. A row's size may be missing; if present it is once, few, many or a size class.

TGCGCCAGCAGCTTGCCGCCGGCGGGGGGAGCGTACAATGAGCAGTTCTTC,CASSLPPAGGAYNEQFF,NA,TRBD2,TRBJ2-1,TRBV5-1
TGTGCCAGCTCACCGAACAGTCGCACAGGGATGAACACTGAAGCTTTCTTT,CASSPNSRTGMNTEAFF,once,NA,TRBJ1-1,TRBV18
TGTGCCATCAGTGAGGGCTTCCCTGGCTACACCTTC,CAISEGFPGYTF,NA,NA,TRBJ1-2,TRBV10-3
TGTGCCAGCAGACCCGACAGAATGCTTGGCTACACCTTC,CASRPDRMLGYTF,few,NA,TRBJ1-2,TRBV6-5
TGTGCCAGCAGCTTAGCGGGAGTTGTTTACGAGCAGTACTTC,CASSLAGVVYEQYF,NA,NA,TRBJ2-7,TRBV11-2
TGCGCCAGCAGCTTGGAGTTGACAGGGGAGACTGAAGCTTTCTTT,CASSLELTGETEAFF,NA,TRBD1,TRBJ1-1,TRBV5-1
TGTGCCAGTTCATGGGGAGCGGGAGAGTACCAAGAGACCCAGTACTTC,CASSWGAGEYQETQYF,NA,TRBD2,TRBJ2-5,TRBV19
TGTGCCAGCAGCTTGGCCACGGGGGATACGCAGTATTTT,CASSLATGDTQYF,NA,NA,TRBJ2-3,TRBV7-2
TGTGCCAGCAGTGAGGCAGGGGGGACTGAAGCTTTCTTT,CASSEAGGTEAFF,NA,TRBD1,TRBJ1-1,TRBV2
TGTGCCAGCAGCCCCAGTTCCCGGACTAGCGGGATTGTGCAGTATTTT,CASSPSSRTSGIVQYF,NA,TRBD2,TRBJ2-3,TRBV7-7
TGCGCCAGCAGCTCGCCAGGCCAGGGGGTCTACGAGCAGTACTTC,CASSSPGQGVYEQYF,NA,TRBD1,TRBJ2-7,TRBV5-1
TGTGCCAGCACTGTTGGACAGGGGAATAGGAACACTGAAGCTTTCTTT,CASTVGQGNRNTEAFF,NA,TRBD1,TRBJ1-1,TRBV6-6
TGTGCCAGCAGCCAAGACGGACAGGGGGCAAGGGGGGCCAACGTCCTGACTTTC,CASSQDGQGARGANVLTF,NA,TRBD1,TRBJ2-6,TRBV4-2
TGTGCCAGCGTCGGACTCGTCTCCTACGAGCAGTACTTC,CASVGLVSYEQYF,NA,NA,TRBJ2-7,TRBV7-9
TGTGCCAGAGCGGGAGTTAACTACAATGAGCAGTTCTTC,CARAGVNYNEQFF,NA,TRBD2,TRBJ2-1,TRBV30
TGCGCCAGCAGCCAAGATAGGGGTAGCGGCTCCTACAATGAGCAGTTCTTC,CASSQDRGSGSYNEQFF,NA,NA,TRBJ2-1,TRBV4-1
TGTGCCAGCACATTATGGAGTGGTACGGAAAAACTGTTTTTT,CASTLWSGTEKLFF,NA,NA,TRBJ1-4,TRBV28
TGCGCCAGCAGCTCCGAGCCCAATAGTAACACTGAAGCTTTCTTT,CASSSEPNSNTEAFF,NA,NA,TRBJ1-1,TRBV5-1
TGTGCCAGCTCGCCCGGACTCACGGGCAATGAGCAGTTCTTC,CASSPGLTGNEQFF,NA,NA,TRBJ2-1,TRBV18
TGTGCCAGCAGGATGGAGGGGACAGAGACCCAGTACTTC,CASRMEGTETQYF,NA,NA,TRBJ2-5,TRBV2
TGTGCCAGCAGCTTAGGACAGGGACATGGCTACACCTTC,CASSLGQGHGYTF,NA,TRBD1,TRBJ1-2,TRBV7-9
TGTGCCAGCAGTGTGAAGGGATCGGGAACTGAAGCTTTCTTT,CASSVKGSGTEAFF,NA,NA,TRBJ1-1,TRBV6-1
TGTGCCAGCAGCCTAGGTCCGGATCAGCCCCAGCATTTT,CASSLGPDQPQHF,NA,NA,TRBJ1-5,TRBV11-2
TGTGCCAGCAGTGAAGCTCTAGCGGGGGGGGAAGAGACCCAGTACTTC,CASSEALAGGEETQYF,NA,TRBD2,TRBJ2-5,TRBV6-1
TGTGCCAGCAGCCGCCTTGGGGCGGGAGGTACACAAGAGACCCAGTACTTC,CASSRLGAGGTQETQYF,NA,TRBD2,TRBJ2-5,TRBV27
TGTGCCAGCAGCTTGGACAGGGGCACAGATACGCAGTATTTT,CASSLDRGTDTQYF,few,NA,TRBJ2-3,TRBV5-8
TGTGCCAGCAGCTTTCTGGTCAGAGGGAACACTGAAGCTTTCTTT,CASSFLVRGNTEAFF,NA,NA,TRBJ1-1,TRBV7-2
TGTGCCAGCAGCTTATCGCCGGGACTAGCGGGAGGGCAAGAGACCCAGTACTTC,CASSLSPGLAGGQETQYF,NA,TRBD2,TRBJ2-5,TRBV7-3
TGTGCCAGCAGTGACTCTGGGCACGAGCAGTACTTC,CASSDSGHEQYF,NA,NA,TRBJ2-7,TRBV6-4
TGTGCCAGCAGCCTCCAGGGGTCGCAGAACACTGAAGCTTTCTTT,CASSLQGSQNTEAFF,NA,NA,TRBJ1-1,TRBV7-2
TGTGCCGCCGGAGCGGGATACACAGATACGCAGTATTTT,CAAGAGYTDTQYF,NA,TRBD2,TRBJ2-3,TRBV30
TGTGCCAGTAGTGGGACAGGGGGCGACACCGGGGAGCTGTTTTTT,CASSGTGGDTGELFF,NA,TRBD1,TRBJ2-2,TRBV19
TGTGCCAGTAGTATAGGGGGCAGCCACTATGGCTACACCTTC,CASSIGGSHYGYTF,NA,NA,TRBJ1-2,TRBV19
TGCGCCAGCAGCCCGACAGTGGAAGGAACTGAAGCTTTCTTT,CASSPTVEGTEAFF,large,NA,TRBJ1-1,TRBV10-1
TGTGCCAGCAGCCCTGACAGGGGACCCCAAGAGACCCAGTACTTC,CASSPDRGPQETQYF,NA,TRBD1,TRBJ2-5,TRBV2
TGTGCCAGCAGCGTAGAGGAGGTCTTCGGGACCCAGTACTTC,CASSVEEVFGTQYF,NA,NA,TRBJ2-5,TRBV9
TGTGCCAGCAGGGTCGGGACAGTTTATGGCTACACCTTC,CASRVGTVYGYTF,NA,TRBD1,TRBJ1-2,TRBV5-8
TGTGCCTGGAGTGTAGTCCCCCCAGTCGTCTTC,CAWSVVPPVVF,once,NA,TRBJ1-2,TRBV30
TGTGCCTGTTCACGGAGGGGAAAGAACTATGGCTACACCTTC,CACSRRGKNYGYTF,NA,NA,TRBJ1-2,TRBV5-8
TGTGCCATCAGCAGGGGGTCGAATCAGCCCCAGCATTTT,CAISRGSNQPQHF,NA,TRBD1,TRBJ1-5,TRBV10-3
TGTGCCAGCAGCTCCGGGACTAGCGGGAACACCGGGGAGCTGTTTTTT,CASSSGTSGNTGELFF,NA,TRBD2,TRBJ2-2,TRBV2
TGTGCCAGCAGCTTGACTAGCGGGGCCTACGAGCAGTACTTC,CASSLTSGAYEQYF,NA,TRBD2,TRBJ2-7,TRBV7-2